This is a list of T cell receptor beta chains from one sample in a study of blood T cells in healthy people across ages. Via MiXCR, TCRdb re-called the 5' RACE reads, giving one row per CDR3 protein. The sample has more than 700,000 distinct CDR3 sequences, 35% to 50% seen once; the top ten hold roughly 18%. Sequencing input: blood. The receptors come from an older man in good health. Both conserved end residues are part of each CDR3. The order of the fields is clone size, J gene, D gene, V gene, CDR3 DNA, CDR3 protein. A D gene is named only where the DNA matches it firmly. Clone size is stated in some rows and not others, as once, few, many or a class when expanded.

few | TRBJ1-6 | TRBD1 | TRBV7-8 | TGTGCCAGCAGCTTCCCGGGACAGGGCTCACCCCTCCACTTT | CASSFPGQGSPLHF
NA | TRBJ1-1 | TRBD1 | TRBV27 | TGTGCCAACAGAAGACAGGGGGCCACTGAAGCTTTCTTT | CANRRQGATEAFF
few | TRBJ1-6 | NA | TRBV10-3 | TGTGCCATCAGTGAGACGGGACGTTCACCCCTCCACTTT | CAISETGRSPLHF
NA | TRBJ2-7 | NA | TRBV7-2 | TGTGCCAGCAGCTTTCCGGGACTTTCGCCTTCCTACGAGCAGTACTTC | CASSFPGLSPSYEQYF
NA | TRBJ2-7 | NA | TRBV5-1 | TGCGCCAGCAGCAACACTCCGGGGGCGAACCACGAGCAGTACTTC | CASSNTPGANHEQYF
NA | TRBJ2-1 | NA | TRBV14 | TGTGCCAGCAGCCCCTTGATTAGCGGAGTCTACAATGAGCAGTTCTTC | CASSPLISGVYNEQFF
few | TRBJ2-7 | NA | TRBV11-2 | TGTGCCAGCAGCTTAGCGGGAGTGTACTACGAGCAGTACTTC | CASSLAGVYYEQYF
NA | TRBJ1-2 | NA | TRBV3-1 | TGTGCCAGCACGGCGGGGGGCTTCTATGGCTACACCTTC | CASTAGGFYGYTF
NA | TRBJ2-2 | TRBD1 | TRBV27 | TGTGCCAGCAGTTTAGACAGGGGTGGCGGGGAGCTGTTTTTT | CASSLDRGGGELFF
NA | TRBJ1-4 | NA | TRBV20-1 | TGCAGTGTATATTGGAATGAAAAACTGTTTTTT | CSVYWNEKLFF
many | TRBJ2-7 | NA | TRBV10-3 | TGTGCCATCAGTGAGACAACAGGGACCTACGAGCAGTACTTC | CAISETTGTYEQYF
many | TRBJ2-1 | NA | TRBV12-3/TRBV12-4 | TGTGCCAGCAGTTTCAACAATGAGCAGTTCTTC | CASSFNNEQFF
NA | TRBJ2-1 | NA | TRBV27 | TGTGCCAGCAGTTCTGCGTCGGGTTACAATGAGCAGTTCTTC | CASSSASGYNEQFF
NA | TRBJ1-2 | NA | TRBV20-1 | TGCAGTGCTAGAGGACGGGACGACGGCTACACCTTC | CSARGRDDGYTF
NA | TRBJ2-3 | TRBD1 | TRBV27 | TGTGCCAGCAGTCCCCGGGACAGCCCCACAGATACGCAGTATTTT | CASSPRDSPTDTQYF
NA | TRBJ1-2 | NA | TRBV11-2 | TGTGCCAGCAGCACAGACGACTATGGCTACACCTTC | CASSTDDYGYTF
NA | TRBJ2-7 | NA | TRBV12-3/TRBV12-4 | TGTGCCAGCAGCACGACGGTCAATATTTACGAGCAGTACTTC | CASSTTVNIYEQYF
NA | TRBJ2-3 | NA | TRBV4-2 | TGTGCCAGCAGCCAAGTGAAGGGGGATACGCAGTATTTT | CASSQVKGDTQYF